This T cell receptor (beta chain) was sequenced in a study of blood T cell repertoires in COVID-19. The CDR3 spans 14 residues. Trimming removed 3 bases from V and 6 bases from J; junction bases left unmatched: 2. Per the germline V gene, CDR1 is MNHNS and CDR2 is SASEGT. Clones were read by immunoSEQ multiplex PCR, and TCRdb kept only the in-frame ones, dropping some. Of roughly 500,000 clones in the sample, 85% to 90% were seen once. In this sample, this clone turned up a few times. J is TRBJ1-4 and V is TRBV6-1; 9 bases map to TRBD1. Sequencing was carried out using peripheral blood. The receptor was isolated from a young man with COVID-19, enrolled during active disease. The CDR3 reads CASSEGTGYEKLFF. CDR3 bases: TGTGCCAGCAGTGAGGGGACAGGGTATGAAAAACTGTTTTTT.